The 10 T cell receptor beta chains given below trace back to one sample, sequenced in a study of blood T cell repertoires in COVID-19. The protocol was immunoSEQ multiplex PCR, while the TCRdb copy is restricted to in-frame clones and leaves out a portion. This sample has about 270,000 clones, with 88% found just once. The source material was PBMCs or T cells enriched from blood (not recorded which). Every receptor here comes from a woman between 45 and 60 years old who had recovered from COVID-19.

V and J are TRBV4-3 and TRBJ1-2; tentatively, D is TRBD1 (6 bases). The CDR3 is 15 residues long. Trimming took 1 base from V and 1 from J, leaving 10 bases between them. From germline, CDR1 is LGHNA and CDR2 YSLEER. The CDR3 spells CASSQGSRGNYGYTF. The CDR3 bases are TGCGCCAGCAGCCAAGGGTCCAGGGGTAACTATGGCTACACCTTC.

The chain is built from TRBV2 and TRBJ2-7; a weak D match, TRBD1 (6 bases). Trimming stripped 3 bases from V and 6 bases from J, with 15 bases between. This CDR3 region has 14 residues. Germline CDR1 and CDR2: SNHLY and FYNNEI. The CDR3 sequence: CASSDGQPAVEQYF. The CDR3 nucleotides read TGTGCCAGCAGTGATGGACAGCCAGCGGTCGAGCAGTACTTC.

The CDR3 region is CASSGGEVYEQYF. As DNA, the CDR3 is TGCGCCAGCAGCGGCGGAGAGGTATACGAGCAGTACTTC. The V and J genes are TRBV5-1 and TRBJ2-7; D is uncertain. Trimming left V 4 bases short and J 4 bases short, with 12 bases between. This CDR3 contains 13 residues. The V gene's germline CDR1 is SGHRS and CDR2 YFSETQ.

In its sample, this clone was seen a few times. This CDR3 reads CASSLSGGETQYF. The DNA of the CDR3 is TGTGCCAGCAGCTTAAGTGGCGGAGAGACCCAGTACTTC. J is TRBJ2-5 and V is TRBV7-3; D is unresolved. The CDR3 has 13 amino acids. The germline gives CDR1 SGHTA, CDR2 FQGTGA. V lost 1 base and J 4 bases, leaving 7 bases between the germline ends.

The chain recombines TRBV11-1 with TRBJ1-1; D not certain. V lost 4 bases, J lost 7 bases, and 13 bases lay in between. Germline V gives CDR1 SGHAT, CDR2 FQDESV (reference sequence). CDR3 length: 13 residues. The CDR3 bases are TGTGCCAGCAGCTACGACATTAGGCTTGAAGCTTTCTTT. Translation: CASSYDIRLEAFF.

V is TRBV7-2 and J is TRBJ1-5; tentatively, D is TRBD1 (5 bases). V was clipped by 0 bases and J by 1 base, with 13 bases between them. Germline values: CDR1 SGHTA, CDR2 FQGNSA. This CDR3 has 17 amino acids. The CDR3, as DNA: TGTGCCAGCAGCTTAGCGCCGCCCGGGGGAAGCAATCAGCCCCAGCATTTT. It yields the protein CASSLAPPGGSNQPQHF.

CDR3 protein: CAWRLGGHRNTEAFF. The CDR3 region has the DNA TGTGCCTGGAGATTGGGGGGGCACAGGAACACTGAAGCTTTCTTT. The rearrangement links TRBV30 to TRBJ1-1; possibly TRBD1 for D (6 bases). Trimming removed 3 bases from V and 1 base from J, with 15 bases in between. The CDR3 covers 15 residues. In germline, CDR1 is GTSNPN, CDR2 SVGIG (reference sequence).

This chain joins TRBV25-1 and TRBJ1-1; no reliable D call. The germline V and J ends were trimmed by 3 bases and 6 bases, with 8 bases remaining between them. This CDR3 has 12 residues. Germline V gives CDR1 MGHDK, CDR2 SYGVNS. The CDR3 DNA is TGTGCCAGCAGTGATTACTTTGCTGAAGCTTTCTTT. It is translated as CASSDYFAEAFF.

V usage is TRBV5-1 and J usage is TRBJ2-2, with 8 bases that match TRBD1. V shed 8 bases and J 4 bases; nucleotides not matched to a gene: 7. Looked up from germline, CDR1 is SGHRS and CDR2 is YFSETQ. The CDR3 has 14 amino acids. CDR3 loop: CASSTGERTGELFF. The CDR3 nucleotides are TGCGCCAGTTCGACAGGGGAACGCACCGGGGAGCTGTTTTTT.

The chain uses TRBV6-1 and TRBJ2-7; TRBD2 is a possible D gene (7 bases). The V end lost 2 bases, the J end lost 3 bases, and 20 bases lay between the germline ends. Germline V lookup: CDR1 MNHNS, CDR2 SASEGT. The CDR3 sequence is 17 residues long. The CDR3 nucleotides read TGTGCCAGCAGTGAAAATTTGGGAGGGGGGGTGGACTACGAGCAGTACTTC. Translating gives CASSENLGGGVDYEQYF.